What follows is one T cell receptor (beta chain) and its context. The antigen is undetermined. Sequenced by immunoSEQ multiplex PCR; TCRdb stores in-frame clones only, minus some. The table includes some 150,000 clones, about nine tenths detected once. This sample was included in a study of cytomegalovirus exposure and HLA in healthy donors. Whole-study context: Later analysis reported that the 120 validation repertoires shared the platform of the roughly 630 first-cohort repertoires. Study-wide results and caveats: Most TCR sequences proved rare, with some public TCRs found in many donors. According to a subsequent analysis, TCR clusters from the first cohort were inclined to appear together in the 100 to 150 validation repertoires.

CDR1 and CDR2 from the germline V gene are MNHEY and SMNVEV (reference sequence). CDR3 length: 15 residues. The junction had 7 bases not matched to a gene; V was cut back by 6 bases and J by 4 bases. This TCR came from a woman aged 30 to 39 in good health and CMV-seropositive. The sample was PBMCs. J is TRBJ2-5 and V is TRBV27; 11 positions agree with TRBD1. CDR3 region: CASRPADRGLETQYF. CDR3 nucleotides: TGTGCCAGCAGACCTGCGGACAGGGGGCTAGAGACCCAGTACTTC.